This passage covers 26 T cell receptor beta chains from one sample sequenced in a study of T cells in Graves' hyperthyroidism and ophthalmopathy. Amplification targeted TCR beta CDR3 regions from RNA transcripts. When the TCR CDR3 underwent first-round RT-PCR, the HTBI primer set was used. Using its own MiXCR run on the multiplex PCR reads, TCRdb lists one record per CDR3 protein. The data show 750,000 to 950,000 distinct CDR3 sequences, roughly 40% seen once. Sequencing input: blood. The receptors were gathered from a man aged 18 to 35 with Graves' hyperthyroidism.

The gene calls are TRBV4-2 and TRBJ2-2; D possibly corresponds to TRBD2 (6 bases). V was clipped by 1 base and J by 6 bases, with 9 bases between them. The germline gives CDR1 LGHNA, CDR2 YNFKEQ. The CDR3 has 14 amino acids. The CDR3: CASSQAGVAGELFF. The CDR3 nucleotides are TGTGCCAGCAGCCAAGCGGGGGTAGCCGGGGAGCTGTTTTTT.

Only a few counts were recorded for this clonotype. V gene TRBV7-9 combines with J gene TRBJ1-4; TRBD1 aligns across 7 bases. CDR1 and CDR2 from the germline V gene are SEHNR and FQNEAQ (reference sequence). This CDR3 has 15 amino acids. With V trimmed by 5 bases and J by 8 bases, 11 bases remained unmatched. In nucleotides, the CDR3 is TGTGCCAGCAGCCCATGGACAGGCTCGGGGGAAAAACTGTTTTTT. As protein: CASSPWTGSGEKLFF.

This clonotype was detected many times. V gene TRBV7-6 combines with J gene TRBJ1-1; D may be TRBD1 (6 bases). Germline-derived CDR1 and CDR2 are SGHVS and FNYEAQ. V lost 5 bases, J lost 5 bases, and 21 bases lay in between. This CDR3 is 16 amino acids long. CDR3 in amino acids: CASSHITGLARTEAFF. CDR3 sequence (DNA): TGTGCCAGCAGCCACATTACAGGGTTGGCGAGGACTGAAGCTTTCTTT.

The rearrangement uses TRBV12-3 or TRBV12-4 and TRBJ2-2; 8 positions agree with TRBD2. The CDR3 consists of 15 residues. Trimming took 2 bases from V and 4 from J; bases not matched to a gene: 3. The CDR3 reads CASSLREGITGELFF. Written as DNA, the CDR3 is TGTGCCAGCAGTTTACGGGAGGGTATCACCGGGGAGCTGTTTTTT.

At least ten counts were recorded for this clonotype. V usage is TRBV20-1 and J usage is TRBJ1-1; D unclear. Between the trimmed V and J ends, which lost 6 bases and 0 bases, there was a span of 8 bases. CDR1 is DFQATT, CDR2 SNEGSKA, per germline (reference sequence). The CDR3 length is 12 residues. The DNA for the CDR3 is TGCAGTGCGAACTACATGAACACTGAAGCTTTCTTT. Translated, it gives CSANYMNTEAFF.

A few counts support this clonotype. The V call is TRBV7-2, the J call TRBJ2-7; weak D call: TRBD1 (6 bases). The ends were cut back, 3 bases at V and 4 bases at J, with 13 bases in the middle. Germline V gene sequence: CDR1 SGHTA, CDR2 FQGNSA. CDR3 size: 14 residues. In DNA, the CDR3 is TGTGCCAGCAGCTTCCAGGGGAGAGGGTACGAGCAGTACTTC. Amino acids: CASSFQGRGYEQYF. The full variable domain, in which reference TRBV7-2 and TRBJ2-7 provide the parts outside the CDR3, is GAGVSQSPSNKVTEKGKDVELRCDPISGHTALYWYRQSLGQGLEFLIYFQGNSAPDKSGLPSDRFSAERTGGSVSTLTIQRTQQEDSAVYLCASSFQGRGYEQYFGPGTRLTVT.

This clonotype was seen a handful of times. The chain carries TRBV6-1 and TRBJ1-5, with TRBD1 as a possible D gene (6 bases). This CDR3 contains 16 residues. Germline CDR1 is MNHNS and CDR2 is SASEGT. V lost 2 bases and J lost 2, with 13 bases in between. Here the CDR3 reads CASSEIGQLGNQPQHF. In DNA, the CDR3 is TGTGCCAGCAGTGAAATAGGACAGTTGGGCAATCAGCCCCAGCATTTT.

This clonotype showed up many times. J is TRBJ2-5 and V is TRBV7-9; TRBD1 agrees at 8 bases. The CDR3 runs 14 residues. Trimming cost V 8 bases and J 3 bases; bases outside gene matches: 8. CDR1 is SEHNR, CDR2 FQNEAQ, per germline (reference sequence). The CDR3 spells CASCSGTGEETQYF. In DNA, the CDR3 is TGTGCCAGCTGCTCCGGGACAGGAGAAGAGACCCAGTACTTC.

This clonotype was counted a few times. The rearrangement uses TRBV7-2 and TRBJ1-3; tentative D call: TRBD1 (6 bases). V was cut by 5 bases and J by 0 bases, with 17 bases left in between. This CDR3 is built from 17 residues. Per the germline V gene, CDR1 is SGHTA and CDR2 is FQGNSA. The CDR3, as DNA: TGTGCCAGCAGCCCATCCGCCGGACAGCCCTCTGGAAACACCATATATTTT. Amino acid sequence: CASSPSAGQPSGNTIYF.

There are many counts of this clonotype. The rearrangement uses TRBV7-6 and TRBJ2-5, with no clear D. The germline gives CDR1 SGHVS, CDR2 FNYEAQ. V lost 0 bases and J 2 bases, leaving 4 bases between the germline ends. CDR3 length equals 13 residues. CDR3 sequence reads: CASSLASQETQYF. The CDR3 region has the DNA TGTGCCAGCAGCTTAGCTTCTCAAGAGACCCAGTACTTC. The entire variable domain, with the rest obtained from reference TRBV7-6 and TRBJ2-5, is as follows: GAGVSQSPRYKVTKRGQDVALRCDPISGHVSLYWYRQALGQGPEFLTYFNYEAQQDKSGLPNDRFSAERPEGSISTLTIQRTEQRDSAMYRCASSLASQETQYFGPGTRLLVL.

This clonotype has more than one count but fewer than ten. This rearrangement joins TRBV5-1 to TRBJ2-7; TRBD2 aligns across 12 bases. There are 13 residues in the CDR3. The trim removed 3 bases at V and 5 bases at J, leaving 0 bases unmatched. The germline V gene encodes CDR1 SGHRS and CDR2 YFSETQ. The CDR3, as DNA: TGCGCCAGCAGCTGGACTAGCGGGAACGAGCAGTACTTC. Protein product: CASSWTSGNEQYF. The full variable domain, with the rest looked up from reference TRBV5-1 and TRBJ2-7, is KAGVTQTPRYLIKTRGQQVTLSCSPISGHRSVSWYQQTPGQGLQFLFEYFSETQRNKGNFPGRFSGRQFSNSRSEMNVSTLELGDSALYLCASSWTSGNEQYFGPGTRLTVT.

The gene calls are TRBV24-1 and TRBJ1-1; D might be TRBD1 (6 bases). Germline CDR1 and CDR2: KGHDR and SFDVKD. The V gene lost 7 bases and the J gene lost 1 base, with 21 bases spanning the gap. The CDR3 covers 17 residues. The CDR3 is CATRSTPTGTRNTEAFF. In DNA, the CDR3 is TGTGCCACCAGGTCCACCCCCACAGGGACAAGGAACACTGAAGCTTTCTTT.

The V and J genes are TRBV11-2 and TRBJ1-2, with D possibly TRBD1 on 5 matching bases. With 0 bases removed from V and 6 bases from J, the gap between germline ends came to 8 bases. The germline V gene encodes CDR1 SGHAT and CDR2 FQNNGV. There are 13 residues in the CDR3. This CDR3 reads CASSLEQGDGYTF. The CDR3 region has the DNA TGTGCCAGCAGCTTAGAGCAGGGAGATGGCTACACCTTC.

The CDR3 sequence: CASSGYGGKYEAQYF. The CDR3 bases are TGTGCCAGCAGTGGTTATGGAGGGAAATATGAGGCCCAGTACTTC. The rearrangement links TRBV2 to TRBJ2-5; possibly TRBD2 for D (6 bases). CDR1 and CDR2 from the germline V gene are SNHLY and FYNNEI. The CDR3 loop spans 15 amino acids. The V gene lost 4 bases and the J gene lost 9 bases, with 21 bases spanning the gap.

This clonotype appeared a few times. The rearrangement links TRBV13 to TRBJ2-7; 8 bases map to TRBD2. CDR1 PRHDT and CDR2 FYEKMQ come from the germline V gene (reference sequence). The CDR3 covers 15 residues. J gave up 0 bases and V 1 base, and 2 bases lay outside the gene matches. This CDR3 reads CASSLVAGGSYEQYF. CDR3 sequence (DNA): TGTGCCAGCAGCTTAGTGGCGGGGGGCTCCTACGAGCAGTACTTC.

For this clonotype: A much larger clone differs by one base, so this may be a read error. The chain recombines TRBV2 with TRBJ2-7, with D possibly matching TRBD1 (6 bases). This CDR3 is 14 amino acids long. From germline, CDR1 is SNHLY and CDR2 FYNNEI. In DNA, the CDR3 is TGTGCCAGCAGTGAGGGACAAGACCCCTACAAGCAGTACTTC. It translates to CASSEGQDPYKQYF.

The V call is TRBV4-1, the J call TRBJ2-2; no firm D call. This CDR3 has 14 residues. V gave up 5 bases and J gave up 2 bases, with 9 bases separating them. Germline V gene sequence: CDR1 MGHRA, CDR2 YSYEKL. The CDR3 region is CASSMGSNTGELFF. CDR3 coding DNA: TGCGCCAGCAGCATGGGCAGTAACACCGGGGAGCTGTTTTTT.

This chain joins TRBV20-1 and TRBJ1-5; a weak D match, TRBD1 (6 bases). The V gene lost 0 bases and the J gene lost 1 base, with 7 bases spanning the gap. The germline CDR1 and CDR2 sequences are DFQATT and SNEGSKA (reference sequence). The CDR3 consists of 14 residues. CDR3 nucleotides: TGCAGTGCTAGAGAGGGGGCAAGCAATCAGCCCCAGCATTTT. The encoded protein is CSAREGASNQPQHF.

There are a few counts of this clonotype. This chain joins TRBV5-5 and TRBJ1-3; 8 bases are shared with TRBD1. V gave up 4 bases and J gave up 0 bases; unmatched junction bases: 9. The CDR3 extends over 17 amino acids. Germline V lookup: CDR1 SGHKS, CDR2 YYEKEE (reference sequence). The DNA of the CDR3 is TGTGCCAGCAGCACCCATCCCGGGACAGGCTCTGGAAACACCATATATTTT. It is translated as CASSTHPGTGSGNTIYF. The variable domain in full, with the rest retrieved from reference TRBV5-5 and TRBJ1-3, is DAGVTQSPTHLIKTRGQQVTLRCSPISGHKSVSWYQQVLGQGPQFIFQYYEKEERGRGNFPDRFSARQFPNYSSELNVNALLLGDSALYLCASSTHPGTGSGNTIYFGEGSWLTVV.

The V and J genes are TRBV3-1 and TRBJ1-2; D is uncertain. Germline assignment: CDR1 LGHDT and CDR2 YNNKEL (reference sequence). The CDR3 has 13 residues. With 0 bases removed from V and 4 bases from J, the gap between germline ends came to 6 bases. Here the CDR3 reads CASSQDWSYGYTF. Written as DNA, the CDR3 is TGTGCCAGCAGCCAAGATTGGAGCTATGGCTACACCTTC.

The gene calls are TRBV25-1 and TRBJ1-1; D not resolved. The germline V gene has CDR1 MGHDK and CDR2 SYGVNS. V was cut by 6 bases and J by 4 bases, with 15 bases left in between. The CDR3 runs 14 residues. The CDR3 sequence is CASSSPGFGTEAFF. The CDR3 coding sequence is TGTGCCAGCAGCAGTCCGGGGTTCGGCACTGAAGCTTTCTTT.

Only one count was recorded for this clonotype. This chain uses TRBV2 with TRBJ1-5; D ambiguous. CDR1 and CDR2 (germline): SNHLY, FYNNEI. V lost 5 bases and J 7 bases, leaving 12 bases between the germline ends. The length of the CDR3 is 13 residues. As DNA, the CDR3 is TGTGCCAGCAGTATCCGGGAACGCCAGCCCCAGCATTTT. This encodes CASSIRERQPQHF.

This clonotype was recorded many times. In nucleotides, the CDR3 is TGTGCCAGCAGCTCGACGGGACTAGCGGGCGAGCAGTACTTC. Its translation is CASSSTGLAGEQYF. The J gene is TRBJ2-7, the V gene TRBV7-2, with 12 bases fitting TRBD2. Germline V gene data show CDR1 as SGHTA and CDR2 as FQGNSA. The CDR3 totals 14 residues. Losses at the gene ends were 4 bases for V and 6 bases for J; bases not matched to a gene: 4.

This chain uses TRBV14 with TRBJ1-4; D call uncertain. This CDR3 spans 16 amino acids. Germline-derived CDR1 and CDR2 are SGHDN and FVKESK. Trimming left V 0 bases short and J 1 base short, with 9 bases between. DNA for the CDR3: TGTGCCAGCAGCCAAGATCGGCTAAAAACTAATGAAAAACTGTTTTTT. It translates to CASSQDRLKTNEKLFF. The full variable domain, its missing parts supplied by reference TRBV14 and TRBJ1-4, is EAGVTQFPSHSVIEKGQTVTLRCDPISGHDNLYWYRRVMGKEIKFLLHFVKESKQDESGMPNNRFLAERTGGTYSTLKVQPAELEDSGVYFCASSQDRLKTNEKLFFGSGTQLSVL.

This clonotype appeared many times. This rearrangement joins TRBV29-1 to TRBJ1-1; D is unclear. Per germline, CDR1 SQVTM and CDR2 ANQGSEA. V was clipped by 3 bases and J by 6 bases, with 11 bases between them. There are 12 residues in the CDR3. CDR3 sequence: CSVEHTMPEAFF. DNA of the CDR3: TGCAGCGTTGAGCATACAATGCCTGAAGCTTTCTTT.

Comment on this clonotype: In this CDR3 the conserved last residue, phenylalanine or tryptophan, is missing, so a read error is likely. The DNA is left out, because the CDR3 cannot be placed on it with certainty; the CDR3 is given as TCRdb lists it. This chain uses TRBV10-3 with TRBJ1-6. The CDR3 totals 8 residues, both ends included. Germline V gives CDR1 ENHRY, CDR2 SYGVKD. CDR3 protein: CAISESTS.